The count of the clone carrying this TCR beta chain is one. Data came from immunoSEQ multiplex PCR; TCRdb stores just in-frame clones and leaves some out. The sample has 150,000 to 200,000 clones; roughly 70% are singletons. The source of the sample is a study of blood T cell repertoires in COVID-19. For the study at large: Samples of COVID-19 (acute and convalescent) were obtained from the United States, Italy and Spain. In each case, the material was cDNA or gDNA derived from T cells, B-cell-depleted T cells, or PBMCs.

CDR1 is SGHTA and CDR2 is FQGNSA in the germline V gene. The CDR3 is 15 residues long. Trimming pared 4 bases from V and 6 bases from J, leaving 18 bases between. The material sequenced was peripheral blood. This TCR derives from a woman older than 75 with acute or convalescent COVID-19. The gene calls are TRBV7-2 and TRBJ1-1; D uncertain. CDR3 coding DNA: TGTGCCAGCAGCTCATCTACCCGATGGGCCGCTGAAGCTTTCTTT. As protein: CASSSSTRWAAEAFF.